The clone carrying this T cell receptor (beta chain) was counted only a few times. What it binds is not known. The CDR3 sequence is 16 residues long. CDR1 and CDR2 from the germline V gene are MDHEN and SYDVKM. Trimming cost V 6 bases and J 5 bases; bases outside gene matches: 15. The data originate from a study of T cell repertoires in cytomegalovirus infection. TCRdb re-analysed the reads in MiXCR, keeping a single row per CDR3 protein. Among 450,000 to 550,000 distinct CDR3 sequences, more than 40% were seen once, and the ten largest hold around 45%. The J gene is TRBJ2-7, the V gene TRBV28; 8 bases match TRBD2. This clonotype originated in a human donor in good health (CMV status not recorded). Some clones in this sample may be carry-over from other donors' samples. The sample consisted of cultured PBMCs, taken from culture after CMV antigen stimulation. The CDR3 spells CASSRTPSSGGDEQYF. DNA of the CDR3: TGTGCCAGCAGCCGAACGCCTAGTTCGGGGGGGGACGAGCAGTACTTC. The entire variable domain, with the rest obtained from reference TRBV28 and TRBJ2-7, is as follows: DVKVTQSSRYLVKRTGEKVFLECVQDMDHENMFWYRQDPGLGLRLIYFSYDVKMKEKGDIPEGYSVSREKKERFSLILESASTNQTSMYLCASSRTPSSGGDEQYFGPGTRLTVT.